These 12 T cell receptor beta chains share one sample of origin, sequenced in a study of identifying expanded T cells in peripheral blood. The method was immunoSEQ multiplex PCR; TCRdb's version includes in-frame clones alone and lacks a portion of them. The data show about 100,000 clones, approximately 88% seen once. Input material: blood. All receptors derive from a person aged 18-70 years in good health.

The V gene is TRBV7-9, the J gene TRBJ1-1, with D perhaps matching TRBD1 (5 bases). In germline, CDR1 is SEHNR, CDR2 FQNEAQ (reference sequence). This CDR3 contains 17 residues. Trimming pared 0 bases from V and 1 base from J, leaving 15 bases between. CDR3 region: CASSLAIGGAGNTEAFF. CDR3 DNA sequence: TGTGCCAGCAGCTTAGCCATCGGAGGGGCTGGGAACACTGAAGCTTTCTTT.

The V call is TRBV30, the J call TRBJ2-3; D is tentatively TRBD1 or TRBD2 (5 bases each). Trimming removed 1 base at V and 4 bases at J, with 21 bases between. Germline CDR1 and CDR2: GTSNPN and SVGIG (reference sequence). This CDR3 is 17 amino acids long. The CDR3 bases are TGTGCCTGGAGTGGAGGGACGCCCGGTACCGGATCAGATACGCAGTATTTT. Translated: CAWSGGTPGTGSDTQYF.

The chain couples TRBV29-1 to TRBJ1-1; D might be TRBD1 (5 bases). V lost 2 bases and J lost 2, with 9 bases in between. Per germline, CDR1 SQVTM and CDR2 ANQGSEA. CDR3 size: 13 residues. The chain's CDR3 is CSVEPRGNTEAFF. In nucleotides, the CDR3 is TGCAGCGTTGAACCGAGGGGCAACACTGAAGCTTTCTTT.

This clone was picked up a small number of times. This chain links TRBV12-5 with TRBJ1-5; perhaps TRBD1 as D (5 bases). The CDR3 is made up of 15 amino acids. V was clipped by 3 bases and J by 6 bases, with 15 bases between them. Germline V gene lookup returns CDR1 LGHNT and CDR2 FRNRAP. The CDR3 DNA reads TGTGCTAGTGGTTTCTCCTCAGGGCTGGGTCAGCCCCAGCATTTT. Residues: CASGFSSGLGQPQHF.

The CDR3 nucleotides read TGCGCCAGCAGCTTATCGGGCCTAGGAAATGAAAAACTGTTTTTT. It codes for CASSLSGLGNEKLFF. This chain joins TRBV5-1 and TRBJ1-4; D unclear. CDR3 length equals 15 residues. The V gene's germline CDR1 is SGHRS and CDR2 YFSETQ. V was pared by 2 bases and J by 5 bases, with 13 bases between.

With respect to this clone: Other DNA sequences in this sample translate to the same CDR3. The chain couples TRBV5-1 to TRBJ2-7; no reliable D call. Germline CDR1 SGHRS, CDR2 YFSETQ. The CDR3 extends over 11 amino acids. V dropped 3 bases and J dropped 2 bases, with 3 bases sitting between them. The CDR3 region is CASSSAYEQYF. Here the CDR3 DNA reads TGCGCCAGCAGCTCAGCCTACGAGCAGTACTTC.

The chain recombines TRBV2 with TRBJ2-7, with 8 bases aligning to TRBD1. V shed 8 bases, J shed 10 bases, and the junction held 16 bases outside the gene matches. Germline V gives CDR1 SNHLY, CDR2 FYNNEI. CDR3 length: 14 residues. As DNA, the CDR3 is TGTGCCAGCGTGGTTGACGGGACAGGTGTATCTCAGTACTTC. It translates to CASVVDGTGVSQYF.

The chain recombines TRBV5-1 with TRBJ1-1; maybe TRBD1 (6 bases). The CDR3 totals 14 residues. Trimming stripped 4 bases from V and 1 base from J, with 11 bases between. The germline CDR1 and CDR2 sequences are SGHRS and YFSETQ. CDR3 sequence: CASSRGGENTEAFF. The CDR3 DNA is TGCGCCAGCAGCCGTGGGGGCGAGAACACTGAAGCTTTCTTT.

The rearrangement joins TRBV19 to TRBJ1-1; TRBD1 matches 10 bases. CDR1 is LNHDA and CDR2 is SQIVND in the germline V gene (reference sequence). The CDR3 loop spans 17 amino acids. V trimming: 7 bases; J trimming: 1 base; junction bases outside the gene matches: 12. The chain's CDR3 is CASTPFPRQGANTEAFF. The CDR3 bases are TGTGCCAGTACCCCCTTTCCCAGACAGGGGGCGAACACTGAAGCTTTCTTT.

The CDR3 spells CASSELARGKTDTQYF. For the CDR3, the DNA is TGTGCCAGCAGTGAACTCGCCCGAGGGAAAACAGATACGCAGTATTTT. V is TRBV6-1 and J is TRBJ2-3; D may be TRBD2 (5 bases). The germline V gene has CDR1 MNHNS and CDR2 SASEGT. Trimming stripped 2 bases from V and 3 bases from J, with 15 bases between. The CDR3 is 16 residues long.

The genes are TRBV4-1 and TRBJ1-3, with D possibly TRBD1 on 6 matching bases. Per germline, CDR1 MGHRA and CDR2 YSYEKL. The CDR3 extends over 19 amino acids. V lost 5 bases and J lost 3, with 26 bases in between. The CDR3 is CASSVRRKMDRPYGNTIYF. As DNA, the CDR3 is TGCGCCAGCAGCGTAAGAAGGAAAATGGACAGACCCTATGGAAACACCATATATTTT.

The chain uses TRBV6-1 and TRBJ2-1; 9 bases fit TRBD1. V shed 5 bases, J shed 9 bases, and the junction held 8 bases outside the gene matches. The CDR3 runs 14 residues. The germline V gene encodes CDR1 MNHNS and CDR2 SASEGT. CDR3 region: CASSLDRGAGEQFF. The DNA for the CDR3 is TGTGCCAGCAGTCTGGACAGGGGAGCCGGTGAGCAGTTCTTC.